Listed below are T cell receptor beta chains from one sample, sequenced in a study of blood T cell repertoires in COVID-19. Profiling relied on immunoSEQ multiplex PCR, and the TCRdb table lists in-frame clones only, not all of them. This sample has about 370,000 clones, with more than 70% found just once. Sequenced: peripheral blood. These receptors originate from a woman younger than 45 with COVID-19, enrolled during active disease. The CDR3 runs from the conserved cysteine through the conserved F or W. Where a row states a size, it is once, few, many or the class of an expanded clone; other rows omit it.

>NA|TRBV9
CASSASRTGYNSPLHF
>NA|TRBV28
CASSLSESSYNEQFF
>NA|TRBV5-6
CASSLDTGVQETQYF
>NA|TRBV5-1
CASSLDGGRDTQYF
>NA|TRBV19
CASSIPGRDTQYF
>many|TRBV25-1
CASSAPGLAQANEQFF
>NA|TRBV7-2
CASSSGSAGVYTGELFF
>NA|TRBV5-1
CASSSTTGGTEAFF
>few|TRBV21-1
CASSKAIQGAGELFF
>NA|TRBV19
CASSIAFSEAFF
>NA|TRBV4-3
CASSPKKTRSYNYGYTF
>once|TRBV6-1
CASSEGGGVASEQYF
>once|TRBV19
CASSIGREGDTQYF
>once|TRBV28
CASSRTSGTDTQYF
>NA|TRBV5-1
CASSLDRGPSEAFF
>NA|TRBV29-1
CSAVGQGMSNEQFF
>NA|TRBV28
CASSSVVGDWAPTYEQYF
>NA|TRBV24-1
CATSDKTTGANYGYTF
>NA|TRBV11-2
CASSPLETGRQFF
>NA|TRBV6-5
CASTLTVGGEQYF
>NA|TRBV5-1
CASSGTSGRPNEQFF
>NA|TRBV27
CASSLRGQVHYGYTF
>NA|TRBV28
CASSLSAGVRTGELFF
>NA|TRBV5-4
CASSSLTIDEQYF
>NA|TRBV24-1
CATSDLRQASDTQYF
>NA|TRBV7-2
CASSSGRAGGKAGELFF
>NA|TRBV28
CASSWTGNSGANVLTF
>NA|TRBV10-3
CAIRDEGNQPQHF
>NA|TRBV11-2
CASSASENQPQHF
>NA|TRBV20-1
CSARDPQEQYF
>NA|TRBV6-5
CASSEVYGNEQFF
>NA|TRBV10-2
CASGPANYGYTF
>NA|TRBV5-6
CASSPGVSYGYTF
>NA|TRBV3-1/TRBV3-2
CASSQAILLENEQFF
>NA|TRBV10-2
CASSESRADGYTF
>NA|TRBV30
CAWMGEAEKLFF
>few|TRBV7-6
CASSGGAVGFWNEQFF
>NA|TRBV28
CASSLYLAGGPDTQYF
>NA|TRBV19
CASSILAGYEQYF
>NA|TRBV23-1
CASSQSRDPGVETQYF
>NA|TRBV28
CASSLGLAGTDTQYF
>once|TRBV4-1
CASSQIQGYGYTF
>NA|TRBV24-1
CATSPTGVQPQHF
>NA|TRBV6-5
CASSYSPGVSYEQYF
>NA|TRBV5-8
CASSLVTVLDRVSYNEQFF